The next 25 T cell receptor beta chains were all read from a single sample in a study of blood T cell repertoires in COVID-19 (dated by TCRdb to the early 2020s). Libraries were made using the immunoSEQ multiplex PCR assay. Not all clones reach the TCRdb copy of this immuneACCESS table, which keeps in-frame sequences only. Checked studies attribute under half of the gap to unresolved V genes and leave the rest unexplained. This sample holds just over 300,000 clones; approximately 90% were observed only once. In total, the top ten clones hold about 2.3% of the sample. The sample comprised peripheral blood. Source of these receptors: a man younger than 35 with active or convalescent COVID-19.

This chain uses TRBV9 with TRBJ2-5; 8 nucleotides match TRBD2. With 4 bases clipped from V and 4 bases from J, the junction kept 9 bases outside the gene matches. The CDR3 covers 15 residues. Germline loops: CDR1 SGDLS, CDR2 YYNGEE. Written as DNA, the CDR3 is TGTGCCAGCAGCCTAGGGGCCGCGGGGGGAGAGACCCAGTACTTC. Its protein product is CASSLGAAGGETQYF.

In its sample, this clone was seen once. The chain uses TRBV4-1 and TRBJ1-2; TRBD1 matches at 8 bases. With V trimmed by 0 bases and J by 4 bases, 10 bases remained unmatched. CDR3 length equals 17 residues. Per the germline V gene, CDR1 is MGHRA and CDR2 is YSYEKL. CDR3 residues: CASSQEAGQGAFYGYTF. CDR3 DNA sequence: TGCGCCAGCAGCCAAGAAGCTGGGCAGGGGGCGTTCTATGGCTACACCTTC.

This sequence joins TRBV19 and TRBJ2-7, with a weak D call TRBD1 (6 bases). Between the trimmed V and J ends, which lost 5 bases and 3 bases, there was a span of 20 bases. CDR1 is LNHDA, CDR2 SQIVND, per germline (reference sequence). This CDR3 is 16 amino acids long. The chain's CDR3 is CASSSHARGGFYEQYF. In DNA, the CDR3 is TGTGCCAGTAGTTCCCATGCCAGGGGTGGCTTCTACGAGCAGTACTTC.

The chain combines TRBV4-1 with TRBJ1-1, with 7 bases aligning to TRBD1. There are 17 residues in the CDR3. V trimming: 5 bases; J trimming: 0 bases; junction bases outside the gene matches: 12. Germline CDR1 and CDR2: MGHRA and YSYEKL. CDR3 residues: CASSYRDRSTMNTEAFF. CDR3 nucleotides: TGCGCCAGCAGCTACCGGGACAGATCAACGATGAACACTGAAGCTTTCTTT.

J is TRBJ1-1 and V is TRBV27; D perhaps matches TRBD1 (6 bases). Per germline, CDR1 MNHEY and CDR2 SMNVEV (reference sequence). V was clipped by 5 bases and J by 11 bases, with 21 bases between them. The CDR3 covers 14 residues. CDR3 sequence: CASSLTQTGIGAFF. The DNA for the CDR3 is TGTGCCAGCAGTCTCACACAAACAGGGATCGGGGCTTTCTTT.

The CDR3 region has the DNA TGCGCCAGCAGCGCTGGCGGTCTCCGGAGCTCCTACGAGCAGTACTTC. It translates to CASSAGGLRSSYEQYF. The chain combines TRBV5-1 with TRBJ2-7; D not resolved. The V gene lost 4 bases and the J gene lost 0 bases, with 17 bases spanning the gap. Looked up from germline, CDR1 is SGHRS and CDR2 is YFSETQ. The CDR3 is made up of 16 amino acids.

This clone was counted a single time. This chain joins TRBV24-1 and TRBJ1-1, with D perhaps TRBD1 (6 bases). V was cut by 2 bases and J by 3 bases, with 12 bases left in between. There are 15 residues in the CDR3. CDR1 is KGHDR and CDR2 is SFDVKD in the germline V gene. Written as DNA, the CDR3 is TGTGCCACCAGTGATTCCGGGACACCAGACACTGAAGCTTTCTTT. Its protein is CATSDSGTPDTEAFF.

The V gene is TRBV19, the J gene TRBJ1-4; 9 bases fit TRBD1. The CDR3 spans 16 residues. V shed 3 bases, J shed 7 bases, and the junction held 9 bases outside the gene matches. Germline V CDR1 and CDR2: LNHDA, SQIVND (reference sequence). The CDR3: CASSIGFGTGSEKLFF. The CDR3 nucleotides read TGTGCCAGTAGTATCGGGTTCGGGACAGGGAGTGAAAAACTGTTTTTT.

The chain recombines TRBV6-4 with TRBJ2-2; TRBD2 aligns across 10 bases. Germline V CDR1 and CDR2: MRHNA, SNTAGT. Trimming cost V 2 bases and J 3 bases; bases outside gene matches: 0. The CDR3 contains 15 residues. The CDR3 region is CASSDSGGDTGELFF. The CDR3 DNA follows: TGTGCCAGCAGTGACAGCGGGGGGGACACCGGGGAGCTGTTTTTT.

This clone showed up just a few times. The CDR3 bases are TGTGCCAGCAGTAAGACAGGGGGAATCGCCTACGAGCAGTACTTC. Translating gives CASSKTGGIAYEQYF. The V call is TRBV27, the J call TRBJ2-7; 9 bases agree with TRBD1. The germline V gene has CDR1 MNHEY and CDR2 SMNVEV (reference sequence). J gave up 2 bases and V 5 bases, and 7 bases lay outside the gene matches. The CDR3 has 15 residues.

This clone was detected a few times. This chain uses TRBV7-7 with TRBJ2-7, with no clear D. The CDR3 runs 15 residues. The germline V gene encodes CDR1 SSHAT and CDR2 FNYEAQ (reference sequence). The V end lost 6 bases, the J end lost 3 bases, and 18 bases lay between the germline ends. CDR3 sequence: CASRITRGAYYEQYF. The CDR3 DNA reads as TGTGCCAGCAGGATAACTCGAGGAGCCTACTACGAGCAGTACTTC.

The rearrangement links TRBV10-2 to TRBJ2-3; 7 positions agree with TRBD2. This CDR3 contains 16 residues. Unmatched junction bases numbered 9, after V lost 0 bases and J lost 6 bases. The V gene's germline CDR1 is WSHSY and CDR2 SAAADI. The chain's CDR3 is CASSESVRGSMDTQYF. CDR3 DNA sequence: TGCGCCAGCAGTGAGTCGGTGCGGGGGAGCATGGATACGCAGTATTTT.

CDR3 DNA sequence: TGTGCCAGCAGTGGGGCATTAACTCTGGCAAACACCATATATTTT. It specifies CASSGALTLANTIYF. The chain employs TRBV2 and TRBJ1-3; no definite D call. CDR1 is SNHLY and CDR2 is FYNNEI in the germline V gene. This CDR3 is 15 amino acids long. The V end lost 4 bases, the J end lost 6 bases, and 16 bases lay between the germline ends.

The V call is TRBV9, the J call TRBJ2-5, with D possibly TRBD1 on 6 matching bases. The CDR3 sequence is 16 residues long. In germline, CDR1 is SGDLS, CDR2 YYNGEE. Trimming left V 0 bases short and J 3 bases short, with 15 bases between. CDR3: CASSVEGRWDKETQYF. CDR3 sequence (DNA): TGTGCCAGCAGCGTAGAAGGACGGTGGGACAAAGAGACCCAGTACTTC.

The gene calls are TRBV12-3 or TRBV12-4 and TRBJ2-1; TRBD2 might be the D (6 bases). CDR3 size: 12 residues. V was clipped by 8 bases and J by 8 bases, with 13 bases between them. In DNA, the CDR3 is TGTGCCAGCTCCCAAACGGGGGATGAGCAGTTCTTC. Encoded protein: CASSQTGDEQFF.

There are a few counts of this clone. The chain combines TRBV4-1 with TRBJ1-5; 9 nucleotides line up with TRBD1. This CDR3 spans 14 amino acids. The germline gives CDR1 MGHRA, CDR2 YSYEKL. V gave up 5 bases and J gave up 6 bases; unmatched junction bases: 5. The CDR3 region is CASSGQGTSQPQHF. The CDR3 bases are TGCGCCAGCAGCGGACAGGGGACTAGTCAGCCCCAGCATTTT.

This clone was recorded only once. The gene calls are TRBV7-2 and TRBJ2-2; D uncertain. The germline CDR1 and CDR2 sequences are SGHTA and FQGNSA. The V gene lost 4 bases and the J gene lost 7 bases, with 13 bases spanning the gap. The CDR3 runs 14 residues. In DNA form, the CDR3 reads TGTGCCAGCAGCTATAGCAGCGTCGGCGGGGAGCTGTTTTTT. Its translation: CASSYSSVGGELFF.

V gene TRBV3-1 (or the pseudogene TRBV3-2) combines with J gene TRBJ1-6, with D perhaps matching TRBD1 (5 bases). Between the trimmed V and J ends, which lost 1 base and 7 bases, there was a span of 11 bases. The CDR3 loop spans 15 amino acids. The germline V gene has CDR1 LGHDT and CDR2 YNNKEL (reference sequence). Written as DNA, the CDR3 is TGTGCCAGCAGCCAAGTCCCAGGGATGAATTCACCCCTCCACTTT. Translated, it gives CASSQVPGMNSPLHF.

This chain links TRBV6-6 with TRBJ1-1; unclear D gene. Germline lookup yields CDR1 MNHNY and CDR2 SVGAGI (reference sequence). CDR3 size: 13 residues. The ends were cut back, 6 bases at V and 0 bases at J, with 8 bases in the middle. DNA for the CDR3: TGTGCCAGCAGACCCGACATGAACACTGAAGCTTTCTTT. Translating gives CASRPDMNTEAFF.

J is TRBJ2-1 and V is TRBV11-2; unclear D gene. Per the germline V gene, CDR1 is SGHAT and CDR2 is FQNNGV. This CDR3 spans 12 amino acids. Trimming shortened V by 1 base and J by 6 bases, and 4 bases separated the two germline ends. This CDR3 reads CASSLGVNEQFF. The CDR3, as DNA: TGTGCCAGCAGCTTAGGCGTCAATGAGCAGTTCTTC.

This chain joins TRBV7-9 and TRBJ2-1; TRBD2 aligns across 7 bases. Trimming at V came to 1 base and at J to 5 bases, leaving 8 bases not matched to a gene. Germline values: CDR1 SEHNR, CDR2 FQNEAQ (reference sequence). This CDR3 contains 16 residues. CDR3 DNA: TGTGCCAGCAGCTTAGGGGAGGGAGGCCCCGACAATGAGCAGTTCTTC. The encoded protein is CASSLGEGGPDNEQFF.

This rearrangement joins TRBV19 to TRBJ1-2, with D possibly TRBD1 on 6 matching bases. Per the germline V gene, CDR1 is LNHDA and CDR2 is SQIVND (reference sequence). The CDR3 contains 12 residues. V was trimmed by 5 bases and J by 7 bases, leaving 11 bases between them. CDR3 in DNA: TGTGCCAGTAGTTACCAGGGGAGTGGCTACACCTTC. The encoded protein is CASSYQGSGYTF.

The J gene is TRBJ2-3, the V gene TRBV28; weak D call: TRBD2 (5 bases). This CDR3 spans 16 amino acids. Deletions cut 6 bases from V and 3 bases from J, with 19 bases between. Germline values: CDR1 MDHEN, CDR2 SYDVKM. For the CDR3, the DNA is TGTGCCAGCAGCGGAGTCGCGGGCGTACTTACAGATACGCAGTATTTT. It yields the protein CASSGVAGVLTDTQYF.

The chain links TRBV10-3 to TRBJ1-3; 9 nucleotides align to TRBD1. Germline V gives CDR1 ENHRY, CDR2 SYGVKD. CDR3 length equals 19 residues. V was clipped by 11 bases and J by 0 bases; unmatched bases: 20. Here the CDR3 reads CASRSGTGKGRSSGNTIYF. CDR3 in DNA: TGTGCCTCGAGATCCGGGACAGGGAAAGGTCGAAGCTCTGGAAACACCATATATTTT.

This chain uses TRBV10-3 with TRBJ2-5; D uncertain. The germline V gene has CDR1 ENHRY and CDR2 SYGVKD. Trimming removed 0 bases at V and 1 base at J, with 9 bases between. This CDR3 spans 15 amino acids. The CDR3 is CAISESLVAQETQYF. The CDR3, as DNA: TGTGCCATCAGTGAGTCCTTGGTGGCCCAAGAGACCCAGTACTTC.